One and the same sample provided the 5 T cell receptor beta chains below, sequenced in a study of T cell responses to AZD1222 COVID-19 vaccine. Profiling relied on immunoSEQ multiplex PCR, and the TCRdb table lists in-frame clones only, not all of them. The sample yields approximately 120,000 clones, over 90% seen once. The sequencing here drew on peripheral blood, taken on day 0 of AZD1222 vaccination. The receptors derive from an adult in good health.

The V gene is TRBV5-1, the J gene TRBJ2-3; TRBD1 agrees at 11 bases. Germline CDR1 and CDR2: SGHRS and YFSETQ. The CDR3 has 15 amino acids. The V gene end was trimmed by 5 bases and the J gene end by 6 bases; junction bases not matched to a gene: 8. DNA for the CDR3: TGCGCCAGCAGACTAGGCGGACAGGGGGCGGATACGCAGTATTTT. It codes for CASRLGGQGADTQYF.

V and J are TRBV13 and TRBJ1-1; tentatively, D is TRBD1 (6 bases). CDR3 length: 14 amino acids. Trimming left V 5 bases short and J 4 bases short, with 14 bases between. The germline CDR1 and CDR2 sequences are PRHDT and FYEKMQ (reference sequence). CDR3 nucleotides: TGTGCCAGCAGCCCCGGGGGCTGGCGCACTGAAGCTTTCTTT. It encodes CASSPGGWRTEAFF.

The rearrangement links TRBV3-1 (or the pseudogene TRBV3-2) to TRBJ1-2, with a tentative D call TRBD1 (6 bases). Looked up from germline, CDR1 is LGHDT and CDR2 is YNNKEL (reference sequence). V dropped 3 bases and J dropped 8 bases, with 13 bases sitting between them. CDR3 length equals 13 residues. The CDR3 coding sequence is TGTGCCAGCAGCCAGAGGGGGGATGGAGGCTACACCTTC. Its translation is CASSQRGDGGYTF.

The chain has TRBV7-2 and TRBJ1-4, with D possibly TRBD1 on 5 matching bases. Trimming removed 0 bases at V and 4 bases at J, with 15 bases between. The CDR3 runs 17 residues. The germline V gene has CDR1 SGHTA and CDR2 FQGNSA. CDR3 coding DNA: TGTGCCAGCAGCTTAGCAAGACAGATGATGCATAATGAAAAACTGTTTTTT. Encoded protein: CASSLARQMMHNEKLFF.

The rearrangement links TRBV2 to TRBJ1-2; 11 bases agree with TRBD1. After removal of 1 base from V and 8 bases from J, the junction contained 6 bases not matched to a gene. This CDR3 region has 15 residues. From germline, CDR1 is SNHLY and CDR2 FYNNEI. The CDR3 loop is CASSEVGQGALGYTF. As DNA, the CDR3 is TGTGCCAGCAGTGAAGTAGGACAGGGGGCTCTCGGCTACACCTTC.